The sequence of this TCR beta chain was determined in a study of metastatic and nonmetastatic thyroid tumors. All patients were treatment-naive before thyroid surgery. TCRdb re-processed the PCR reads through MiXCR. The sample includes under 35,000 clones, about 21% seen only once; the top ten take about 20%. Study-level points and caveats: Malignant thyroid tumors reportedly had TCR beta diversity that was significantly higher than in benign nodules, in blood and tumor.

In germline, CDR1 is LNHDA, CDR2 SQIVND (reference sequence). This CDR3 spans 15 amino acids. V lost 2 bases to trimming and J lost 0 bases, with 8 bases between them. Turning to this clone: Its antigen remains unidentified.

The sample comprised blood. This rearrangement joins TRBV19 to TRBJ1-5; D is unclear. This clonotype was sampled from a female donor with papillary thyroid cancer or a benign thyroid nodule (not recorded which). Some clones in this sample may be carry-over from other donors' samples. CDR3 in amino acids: CASSITSGSNQPQHF. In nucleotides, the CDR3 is TGTGCCAGTAGTATAACGTCGGGTAGCAATCAGCCCCAGCATTTT.